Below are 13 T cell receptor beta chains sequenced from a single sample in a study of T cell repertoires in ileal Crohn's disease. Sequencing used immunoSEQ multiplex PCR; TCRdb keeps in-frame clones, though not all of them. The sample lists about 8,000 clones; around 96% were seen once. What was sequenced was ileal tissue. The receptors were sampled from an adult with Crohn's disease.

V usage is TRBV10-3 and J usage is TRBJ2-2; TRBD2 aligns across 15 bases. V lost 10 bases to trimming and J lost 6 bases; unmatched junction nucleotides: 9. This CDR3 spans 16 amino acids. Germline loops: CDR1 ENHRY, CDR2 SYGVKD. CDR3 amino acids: CATLPGLAGGSGELFF. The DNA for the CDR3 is TGTGCCACCCTACCAGGACTAGCGGGGGGGTCCGGGGAGCTGTTTTTT.

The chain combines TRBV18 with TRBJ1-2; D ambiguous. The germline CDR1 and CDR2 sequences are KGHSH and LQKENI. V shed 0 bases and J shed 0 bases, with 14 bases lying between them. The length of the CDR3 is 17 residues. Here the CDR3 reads CASSPPVEGPSNYGYTF. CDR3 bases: TGTGCCAGCTCACCACCGGTAGAGGGCCCCTCTAACTATGGCTACACCTTC.

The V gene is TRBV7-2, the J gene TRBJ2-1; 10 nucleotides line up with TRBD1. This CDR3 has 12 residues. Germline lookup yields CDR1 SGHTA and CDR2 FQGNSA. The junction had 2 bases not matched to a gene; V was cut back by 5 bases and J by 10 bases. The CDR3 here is CASSPGQGEQFF. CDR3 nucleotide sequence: TGTGCCAGCAGCCCGGGACAGGGGGAGCAGTTCTTC.

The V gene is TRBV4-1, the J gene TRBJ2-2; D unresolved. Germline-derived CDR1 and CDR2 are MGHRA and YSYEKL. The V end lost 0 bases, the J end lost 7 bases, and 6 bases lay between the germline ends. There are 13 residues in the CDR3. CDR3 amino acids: CASSQEPGGELFF. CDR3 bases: TGCGCCAGCAGCCAAGAACCCGGCGGGGAGCTGTTTTTT.

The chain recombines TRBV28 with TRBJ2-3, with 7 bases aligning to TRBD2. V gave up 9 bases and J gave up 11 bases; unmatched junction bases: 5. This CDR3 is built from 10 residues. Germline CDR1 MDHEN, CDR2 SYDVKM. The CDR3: CASGGRGQYF. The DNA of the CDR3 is TGTGCCAGTGGCGGGAGAGGGCAGTATTTT.

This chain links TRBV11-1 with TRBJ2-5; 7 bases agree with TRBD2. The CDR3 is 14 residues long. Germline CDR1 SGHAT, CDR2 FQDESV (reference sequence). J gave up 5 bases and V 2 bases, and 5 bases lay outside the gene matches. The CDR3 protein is CASSLSGARETQYF. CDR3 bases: TGTGCCAGCAGCTTAAGCGGGGCGAGGGAGACCCAGTACTTC.

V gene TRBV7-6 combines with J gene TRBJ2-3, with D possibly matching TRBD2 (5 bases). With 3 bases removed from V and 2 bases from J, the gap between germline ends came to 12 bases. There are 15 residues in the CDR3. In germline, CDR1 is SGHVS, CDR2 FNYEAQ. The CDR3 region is CASSFEGKNTDTQYF. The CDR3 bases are TGTGCCAGCAGCTTCGAGGGCAAAAACACAGATACGCAGTATTTT. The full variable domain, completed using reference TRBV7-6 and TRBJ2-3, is GAGVSQSPRYKVTKRGQDVALRCDPISGHVSLYWYRQALGQGPEFLTYFNYEAQQDKSGLPNDRFSAERPEGSISTLTIQRTEQRDSAMYRCASSFEGKNTDTQYFGPGTRLTVL.

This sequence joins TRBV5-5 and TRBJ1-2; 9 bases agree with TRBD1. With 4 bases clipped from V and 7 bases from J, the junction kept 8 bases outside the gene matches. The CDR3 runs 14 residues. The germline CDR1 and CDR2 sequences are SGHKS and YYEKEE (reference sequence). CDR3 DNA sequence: TGTGCCAGCAGCGCAAAGACAGGGGGTGTTGGCTACACCTTC. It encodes CASSAKTGGVGYTF.

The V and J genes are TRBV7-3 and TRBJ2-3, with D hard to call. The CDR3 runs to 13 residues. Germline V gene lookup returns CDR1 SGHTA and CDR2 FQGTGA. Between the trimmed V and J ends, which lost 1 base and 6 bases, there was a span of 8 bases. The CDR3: CASSLNSLDTQYF. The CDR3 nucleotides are TGTGCCAGCAGCTTAAACTCTTTGGATACGCAGTATTTT.

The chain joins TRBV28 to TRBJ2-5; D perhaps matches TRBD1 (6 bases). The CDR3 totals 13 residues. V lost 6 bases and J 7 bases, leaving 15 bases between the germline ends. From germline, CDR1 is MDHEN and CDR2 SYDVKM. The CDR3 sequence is CASSGTPSLTQYF. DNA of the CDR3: TGTGCCAGCAGCGGGACACCCTCTTTGACCCAGTACTTC.

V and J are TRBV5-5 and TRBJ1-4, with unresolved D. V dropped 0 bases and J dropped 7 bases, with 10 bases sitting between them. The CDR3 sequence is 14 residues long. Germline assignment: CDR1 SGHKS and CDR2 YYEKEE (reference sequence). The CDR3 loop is CASSLAYQSEKLFF. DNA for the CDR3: TGTGCCAGCAGCTTGGCATACCAGTCTGAAAAACTGTTTTTT.

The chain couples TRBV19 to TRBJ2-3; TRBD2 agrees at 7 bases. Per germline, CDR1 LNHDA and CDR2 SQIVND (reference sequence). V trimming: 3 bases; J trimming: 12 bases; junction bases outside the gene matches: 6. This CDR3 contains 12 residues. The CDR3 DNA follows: TGTGCCAGTAGTATCGGCGGGGGTTCCCAGTATTTT. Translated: CASSIGGGSQYF.

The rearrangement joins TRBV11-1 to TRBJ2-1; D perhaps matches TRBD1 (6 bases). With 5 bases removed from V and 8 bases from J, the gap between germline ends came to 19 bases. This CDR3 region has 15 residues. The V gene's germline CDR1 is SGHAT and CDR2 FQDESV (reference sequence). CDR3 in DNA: TGTGCCAGCAGCGACCGGGACATAATGGGCTATGAGCAGTTCTTC. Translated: CASSDRDIMGYEQFF.